This note documents a single T cell receptor (beta chain) sequence. The protocol was immunoSEQ multiplex PCR, while the TCRdb copy is restricted to in-frame clones and leaves out a portion. This sample yields more than 200,000 clones, of which roughly 90% are seen a single time; under 5% belongs to the top ten. Donors of Cohort 3 who recovered were those that had two negative PCRs, clearance, or symptom resolution. This specimen comes from a study of blood T cell repertoires in COVID-19. For the study at large: Spain, Italy and the United States supplied samples that represented acute and convalescent COVID-19. PBMCs, B-cell-depleted T cells, or T cells were the source of the cDNA or gDNA that made up the material.

The CDR3 extends over 14 amino acids. V lost 5 bases and J lost 6; bases outside the gene matches: 9. Germline V lookup: CDR1 ENHRY, CDR2 SYGVKD. Input material: PBMCs or T cells enriched from blood (not recorded which). The receptor was isolated from a woman aged 25 to 45 who had recovered from COVID-19. The V and J genes are TRBV10-3 and TRBJ1-2, with TRBD1 matching over 7 bases. CDR3 protein: CAISPTGPADGYTF. The CDR3 bases are TGTGCCATCAGTCCGACAGGGCCGGCGGATGGCTACACCTTC.